This T cell receptor beta chain was recovered during a study of naive and memory T cell subsets. This CDR3 comprises 15 residues. Germline V gene lookup returns CDR1 SGHDN and CDR2 FVKESK. V was pared by 0 bases and J by 3 bases, with 3 bases of the junction left unmatched. Treatment reported: skin biopsy from PPD injection site in Mantoux-positive individual. Input was about 1 to 1,100 ng of DNase-treated total RNA without cell sorting. A UMI-containing oligonucleotide was joined by 3' ligation to the TCR cDNA template. For blood and skin samples, reverse transcription used TCR alpha and beta constant primers. TCRdb re-called the UMI-ligation and nested PCR reads with MiXCR, one entry per CDR3 protein. Among fewer than 20,000 distinct CDR3 sequences, roughly 9% were seen once, and the ten largest hold about 6.5%. This clonotype appeared many times.

The starting material was skin, obtained from a tuberculin skin test site. The TCR comes from an adult in good health. The J gene is TRBJ2-7, the V gene TRBV14; 9 bases line up with TRBD1. CDR3 bases: TGTGCCAGCAGCCAAGATCGGGACAGGGTCTACGAGCAGTACTTC. It is translated as CASSQDRDRVYEQYF.